This TCR beta chain stems from a study of control samples from healthy donors and cancer patients. Repertoires were generated with immunoSEQ multiplex PCR, while TCRdb's copy carries only in-frame clones and drops some. The top ten clones hold about 1.6% of a sample with around 200,000 clones, 91% of them seen once. The material sequenced was blood. This sequence was found in a woman aged 30 to 39 in good health.

CDR3 DNA: TGTGCCAGCAGCTTAGGGTATGGGACAGGGGGACAGGGTGAGCAGTTCTTC. Protein sequence: CASSLGYGTGGQGEQFF. V usage is TRBV7-2 and J usage is TRBJ2-1; 11 bases agree with TRBD1. V dropped 1 base and J dropped 9; count of bases not matched to a gene: 11. Germline V lookup: CDR1 SGHTA, CDR2 FQGNSA. The CDR3 extends over 17 amino acids.